The next 17 T cell receptor beta chains were all read from a single sample in a study of spatial heterogeneity in lung cancer (dated by TCRdb to between 2018 and 2021). General study outcomes and caveats: A correlation was observed between the number of expanded intratumoral alpha and beta TCRs and the tumor nonsynonymous mutation count.

The antigens of these receptors remain unknown. The sample's time point label is to be understood as: sample taken at primary tumor resection. The library was built by means of 5' RACE. The sequencing machine was a NextSeq 500. TCRdb reprocessing: public reads trimmed at Q25 with fastp, clones called with MiXCR, in-frame beta chains kept. For every CDR3 protein sequence, its rows merge into one entry that carries the most common genes and DNA. The sample yields approximately 5,700 distinct CDR3 sequences; under 9.5% were counted once. Jointly, the top ten make up 30% to 40% of the sample. The sequences come from lung tumor tissue, collected at surgery. These receptors were taken from a female donor with early-stage non-small cell lung cancer.

This clonotype is termed medium-sized (0.01 to 0.1%). The CDR3 region is CASSFLQAQFF. CDR3 in DNA: TGTGCCAGCAGCTTCCTGCAAGCGCAGTTCTTC. This sequence joins TRBV7-2 and TRBJ2-1; the D is unclear. V was clipped by 3 bases and J by 12 bases, with 9 bases between them. Germline assignment: CDR1 SGHTA and CDR2 FQGNSA. CDR3 length: 11 residues.

This clonotype was picked up many times. The chain carries TRBV28 and TRBJ2-7, with D perhaps matching TRBD1 or TRBD2 (5 bases each). CDR3 length: 13 amino acids. CDR1 and CDR2 (germline): MDHEN, SYDVKM. V was cut by 6 bases and J by 4 bases, with 13 bases left in between. CDR3 protein: CASSVRGRYEQYV. DNA of the CDR3: TGTGCCAGCAGCGTCCGGGGCAGATACGAGCAGTACGTC.

In its sample, this clonotype ranks as medium-sized (0.01 to 0.1%). The gene calls are TRBV6-1 and TRBJ1-5, with TRBD1 identical over 9 bases. The CDR3 contains 14 residues. The V gene end was trimmed by 6 bases and the J gene end by 7 bases; junction bases not matched to a gene: 7. Per germline, CDR1 MNHNS and CDR2 SASEGT. CDR3 sequence: CASSLDRGSQPQHF. CDR3 coding DNA: TGTGCCAGCAGCCTAGACAGGGGGAGCCAGCCCCAGCATTTT.

Judged by abundance, this clonotype is medium-sized. This chain links TRBV29-1 with TRBJ2-2, with 9 bases identical to TRBD1. V lost 7 bases and J lost 1; bases outside the gene matches: 4. There are 14 residues in the CDR3. Looked up from germline, CDR1 is SQVTM and CDR2 is ANQGSEA. CDR3 protein: CSAQGAGNTGELFF. In DNA, the CDR3 is TGCAGCGCACAGGGGGCAGGGAACACCGGGGAGCTGTTTTTT.

The sample holds a few counts of this clonotype. The chain is built from TRBV28 and TRBJ2-7; 7 positions agree with TRBD1. The CDR3 is 14 amino acids. Germline CDR1 and CDR2: MDHEN and SYDVKM. Losses at the gene ends were 7 bases for V and 12 bases for J; bases not matched to a gene: 18. The CDR3 nucleotides are TGTGCCAGCACCTCCGGACAGGACCTGAGGGGCAGGTACTTC. It is translated as CASTSGQDLRGRYF.

This clonotype counts as medium-sized. This chain joins TRBV7-3 and TRBJ2-5, with a weak D call TRBD1 (6 bases). The germline V gene encodes CDR1 SGHTA and CDR2 FQGTGA. The CDR3 runs to 13 residues. Trimming cost V 8 bases and J 1 base, with 11 bases left between them. This CDR3 reads CASGETGQETQYF. The CDR3 coding sequence is TGTGCCAGCGGCGAGACAGGCCAAGAGACCCAGTACTTC.

In this sample, this clonotype is medium-sized (0.01 to 0.1%). The V gene is TRBV10-1, the J gene TRBJ2-7; 9 nucleotides align to TRBD1. Germline CDR1 is WNHNN and CDR2 is SYGVQD (reference sequence). This CDR3 has 13 residues. V dropped 6 bases and J dropped 6; count of bases not matched to a gene: 6. The CDR3 loop is CASSRDRASEQYF. In DNA form, the CDR3 reads TGCGCCAGCAGCCGGGACAGGGCTAGCGAGCAGTACTTC.

This clonotype is medium-sized in the sample. The genes are TRBV5-1 and TRBJ2-1; D unresolved. The germline V gene encodes CDR1 SGHRS and CDR2 YFSETQ. V was trimmed by 5 bases and J by 0 bases, leaving 3 bases between them. The CDR3 is 12 amino acids. This CDR3 reads CASRGSYNEQFF. In DNA, the CDR3 is TGCGCCAGCAGAGGCTCCTACAATGAGCAGTTCTTC.

This clonotype was seen at least ten times. The genes are TRBV5-5 and TRBJ2-1; 10 bases align to TRBD2. The germline V gene encodes CDR1 SGHKS and CDR2 YYEKEE (reference sequence). Losses at the gene ends were 7 bases for V and 4 bases for J; bases not matched to a gene: 11. This CDR3 contains 16 residues. The CDR3 bases are TGTGCCAGCGGACAATCACCGGGACTAGCGTACAATGAGCAGTTCTTC. Residues: CASGQSPGLAYNEQFF.

The chain uses TRBV28 and TRBJ2-5; tentatively, D is TRBD2 (5 bases). Per the germline V gene, CDR1 is MDHEN and CDR2 is SYDVKM. The CDR3 extends over 15 amino acids. The V end was cut by 4 bases, the J end by 5 bases, with 17 bases between. Written as DNA, the CDR3 is TGTGCCAGCAGTTCCCGCGACCCCGGAGGCGAGACCCAGTACTTC. This sequence encodes CASSSRDPGGETQYF.

This clonotype was picked up many times. The chain couples TRBV27 to TRBJ2-7, with D possibly being TRBD2 (5 bases). In germline, CDR1 is MNHEY, CDR2 SMNVEV (reference sequence). V lost 8 bases, J lost 2 bases, and 10 bases lay in between. The CDR3 contains 12 residues. Here the CDR3 DNA reads TGTGCCAGCGATACTAGAGCCTACGAGCAGTACGTC. This codes for CASDTRAYEQYV.

This clonotype is categorized as medium-sized (0.01 to 0.1%). The genes are TRBV27 and TRBJ2-7; D is possibly TRBD2 (5 bases). Trimming took 0 bases from V and 3 from J, leaving 9 bases between them. The CDR3 has 14 amino acids. Germline CDR1 and CDR2: MNHEY and SMNVEV (reference sequence). The CDR3: CASSLSAAGYEQYF. The CDR3 bases are TGTGCCAGCAGTTTATCGGCGGCGGGCTACGAGCAGTACTTC.

Sample share makes this clonotype medium-sized. The chain carries TRBV27 and TRBJ2-1; maybe TRBD1 (6 bases). This CDR3 is 18 amino acids long. Trimming removed 6 bases from V and 2 bases from J, with 23 bases in between. Germline CDR1 and CDR2: MNHEY and SMNVEV (reference sequence). CDR3 DNA sequence: TGTGCCAGCAGAATACTTTCCTCAGGGGTAGGGACCTACAATGAGCAGTTCTTC. It translates to CASRILSSGVGTYNEQFF.

In its sample, this clonotype was seen many times. This chain links TRBV20-1 with TRBJ2-1; TRBD2 matches at 8 bases. Trimming at V came to 8 bases and at J to 7 bases, leaving 13 bases not matched to a gene. The CDR3 spans 14 residues. Looked up from germline, CDR1 is DFQATT and CDR2 is SNEGSKA (reference sequence). The CDR3 bases are TGCAGTTACTCGCGGGGGGTGCTTGGAAATGAGCAGTTCTTC. Its translation is CSYSRGVLGNEQFF.

The rearrangement uses TRBV28 and TRBJ1-1; 8 nucleotides line up with TRBD1. Germline trimming cut 6 bases from V and 4 bases from J; bases unmatched to any gene: 13. The V gene's germline CDR1 is MDHEN and CDR2 SYDVKM. This CDR3 is built from 16 residues. The CDR3 loop reads CASSSWGQAGGTEAFF. In DNA, the CDR3 is TGTGCCAGCAGCTCCTGGGGACAGGCCGGAGGCACTGAAGCTTTCTTT.

The table lists this clonotype with many counts. This chain links TRBV4-1 with TRBJ1-5; D unclear. Germline V gene sequence: CDR1 MGHRA, CDR2 YSYEKL. V shed 0 bases and J shed 4 bases, with 10 bases lying between them. The CDR3 runs to 15 residues. The CDR3 nucleotides read TGCGCCAGCAGCCAAGACGGATCGCAAAATCAGCCCCAGCATTTT. This codes for CASSQDGSQNQPQHF.

In this sample, this clonotype turned up many times. Compared with germline, one end of the junction differs, possibly owing to a read error. This chain connects TRBV19 to TRBJ1-1; no definite D call. Germline V CDR1 and CDR2: LNHDA, SQIVND (reference sequence). The CDR3 extends over 14 amino acids. The DNA of the CDR3 is TGTGCCAGTAGTGCCGACCTGGGGAACGCTGAAGCTTTCTTT. It yields the protein CASSADLGNAEAFF.